The 19 T cell receptor beta chains reported below all come from one sample, sequenced in a study of blood T cell repertoires in COVID-19. Clones were sequenced by immunoSEQ multiplex PCR, and TCRdb holds only the in-frame ones, with some missing. Among 13,000 or so clones listed, 90% were seen once. Sequences were obtained from peripheral blood. All receptors come from a human donor with active COVID-19. The donor label of this sample is uncertain.

The chain couples TRBV3-1 (or the pseudogene TRBV3-2) to TRBJ2-5, with 8 bases that match TRBD2. Germline CDR1 is LGHDT and CDR2 is YNNKEL (reference sequence). The CDR3 extends over 14 amino acids. Unmatched junction bases numbered 3, after V lost 5 bases and J lost 1 base. CDR3 DNA: TGTGCCAGCAGCTACGGGACTAGCCAAGAGACCCAGTACTTC. Its protein is CASSYGTSQETQYF.

V usage is TRBV3-1 (or the pseudogene TRBV3-2) and J usage is TRBJ2-1, with 13 bases matching TRBD2. V lost 4 bases, J lost 4 bases, and 7 bases stayed unmatched. Germline CDR1 LGHDT, CDR2 YNNKEL (reference sequence). CDR3 length: 17 amino acids. The CDR3, as DNA: TGTGCCAGCAGCCCAACGACTAGCGGGGGGAAATACAATGAGCAGTTCTTC. Protein sequence: CASSPTTSGGKYNEQFF.

This clone was detected once. This chain uses TRBV7-9 with TRBJ2-4; 9 bases match TRBD1. Germline trimming cut 5 bases from V and 13 bases from J; bases unmatched to any gene: 3. The CDR3 runs to 11 residues. Germline V lookup: CDR1 SEHNR, CDR2 FQNEAQ (reference sequence). The DNA for the CDR3 is TGTGCCAGCAGCCCCGACAGGGGGCAGTACTTC. Its protein is CASSPDRGQYF.

V and J are TRBV7-3 and TRBJ2-3; 10 bases match TRBD1. The J segment lost 6 bases and the V segment lost 4 bases, leaving 7 bases of the junction unmatched. CDR1 is SGHTA, CDR2 FQGTGA, per germline. The CDR3 sequence is 15 residues long. The CDR3 region is CASSYGTGDWDTQYF. In DNA form, the CDR3 reads TGTGCCAGCAGCTACGGGACAGGGGATTGGGATACGCAGTATTTT.

The chain links TRBV2 to TRBJ2-3; TRBD2 aligns across 11 bases. From germline, CDR1 is SNHLY and CDR2 FYNNEI. There are 16 residues in the CDR3. With V trimmed by 6 bases and J by 2 bases, 7 bases remained unmatched. Written as DNA, the CDR3 is TGTGCCAGCAGGGCGACTAGCGGGATACACACAGATACGCAGTATTTT. Residues: CASRATSGIHTDTQYF.

V and J are TRBV4-1 and TRBJ2-5; 11 bases line up with TRBD2. Trimming took 1 base from V and 1 from J; bases not matched to a gene: 11. The CDR3 is 19 amino acids. The germline V gene has CDR1 MGHRA and CDR2 YSYEKL. As DNA, the CDR3 is TGCGCCAGCAGCCAAGCCTATAGCGGGGGGGCAGCGTCCCAAGAGACCCAGTACTTC. It specifies CASSQAYSGGAASQETQYF.

This sequence joins TRBV7-2 and TRBJ1-3, with a tentative D call TRBD1 (5 bases). Trimming left V 2 bases short and J 0 bases short, with 11 bases between. CDR3 size: 16 residues. Germline CDR1 SGHTA, CDR2 FQGNSA. CDR3 nucleotides: TGTGCCAGCAGCTTATTCCCAGGGTACTCTGGAAACACCATATATTTT. Its translation: CASSLFPGYSGNTIYF.

The rearrangement joins TRBV19 to TRBJ1-4, with TRBD1 identical over 8 bases. The CDR3 extends over 14 amino acids. CDR1 and CDR2 from the germline V gene are LNHDA and SQIVND (reference sequence). Losses at the gene ends were 5 bases for V and 10 bases for J; bases not matched to a gene: 9. DNA for the CDR3: TGTGCCAGTAGTCCCCGGGACAGGTTTAGAAAACTGTTTTTT. This gives the protein CASSPRDRFRKLFF.

This chain links TRBV19 with TRBJ1-2; TRBD1 matches at 7 bases. The CDR3 has 15 residues. Per germline, CDR1 LNHDA and CDR2 SQIVND (reference sequence). With V trimmed by 4 bases and J by 0 bases, 5 bases remained unmatched. The CDR3, as DNA: TGTGCCAGTAGTACAGGACAGGCGTCTAACTATGGCTACACCTTC. It yields the protein CASSTGQASNYGYTF. Full variable domain (outside the CDR3, taken from reference TRBV19 and TRBJ1-2): DGGITQSPKYLFRKEGQNVTLSCEQNLNHDAMYWYRQDPGQGLRLIYYSQIVNDFQKGDIAEGYSVSREKKESFPLTVTSAQKNPTAFYLCASSTGQASNYGYTFGSGTRLTVV.

The rearrangement links TRBV2 to TRBJ2-5; 9 nucleotides align to TRBD1. There are 15 residues in the CDR3. V shed 6 bases, J shed 2 bases, and the junction held 7 bases outside the gene matches. Germline CDR1 SNHLY, CDR2 FYNNEI. The CDR3 nucleotides read TGTGCCAGCAGACACAGGGGGCGAGGGCAAGAGACCCAGTACTTC. Translated, it gives CASRHRGRGQETQYF.

The chain has TRBV5-1 and TRBJ2-3; 8 bases map to TRBD1. The V and J ends lost 4 bases and 3 bases, in that order; junction bases with no gene match: 4. CDR3 length equals 14 residues. The V gene's germline CDR1 is SGHRS and CDR2 YFSETQ. CDR3 coding DNA: TGCGCCAGCAGCCAAGGACAGGGAACAGATACGCAGTATTTT. Protein: CASSQGQGTDTQYF.

V is TRBV11-3 and J is TRBJ2-3; 8 bases line up with TRBD2. The trim removed 5 bases at V and 6 bases at J, leaving 4 bases unmatched. CDR3 length: 13 residues. Germline-derived CDR1 and CDR2 are SGHNT and YENEEA. CDR3 in DNA: TGTGCCAGCAGCACCGGACTAGCCGATACGCAGTATTTT. This gives the protein CASSTGLADTQYF.

This clone was observed once. The chain recombines TRBV14 with TRBJ1-3; D remains unclear. Trimming stripped 1 base from V and 9 bases from J, with 10 bases between. The length of the CDR3 is 13 residues. Germline values: CDR1 SGHDN, CDR2 FVKESK. The CDR3 reads CASSQVIRSTIYF. In DNA form, the CDR3 reads TGTGCCAGCAGCCAAGTAATAAGGAGCACCATATATTTT.

As DNA, the CDR3 is TGTGCCAGCAGCCCCTATGTCGCAAATCGGCAGCCCCAGCATTTT. Protein sequence: CASSPYVANRQPQHF. The rearrangement uses TRBV6-5 and TRBJ1-5; D gene unclear. V lost 6 bases and J lost 7, with 19 bases in between. The CDR3 sequence is 15 residues long. Germline values: CDR1 MNHEY, CDR2 SVGAGI.

The rearrangement links TRBV29-1 to TRBJ2-7; no definite D call. V was clipped by 4 bases and J by 3 bases, with 7 bases between them. CDR3 size: 11 residues. Germline values: CDR1 SQVTM, CDR2 ANQGSEA. CDR3 sequence reads: CSVALSYEQYF. The DNA for the CDR3 is TGCAGCGTTGCGCTCAGCTACGAGCAGTACTTC.

The chain uses TRBV7-2 and TRBJ2-5; tentatively, D is TRBD1 (5 bases). The CDR3 contains 13 residues. Trimming left V 5 bases short and J 2 bases short, with 9 bases between. CDR1 and CDR2 from the germline V gene are SGHTA and FQGNSA. CDR3 region: CASSLTVQETQYF. DNA of the CDR3: TGTGCCAGCAGCCTGACAGTTCAAGAGACCCAGTACTTC.

The chain combines TRBV10-3 with TRBJ2-1; TRBD2 aligns across 9 bases. Germline CDR1 and CDR2: ENHRY and SYGVKD. V trimming: 6 bases; J trimming: 9 bases; junction bases outside the gene matches: 12. This CDR3 is 15 amino acids long. This CDR3 reads CAISQTGTSITEQFF. For the CDR3, the DNA is TGTGCCATCAGCCAAACCGGGACTAGCATAACTGAGCAGTTCTTC.

The rearrangement links TRBV3-1 (or the pseudogene TRBV3-2) to TRBJ1-5; 9 positions match TRBD1. The V gene end was trimmed by 6 bases and the J gene end by 4 bases; junction bases not matched to a gene: 4. The CDR3 extends over 14 amino acids. Looked up from germline, CDR1 is LGHDT and CDR2 is YNNKEL (reference sequence). This chain's CDR3 is CASRLGQGNQPQHF. The CDR3 region has the DNA TGTGCCAGCAGGCTGGGACAGGGTAATCAGCCCCAGCATTTT.

The V and J genes are TRBV30 and TRBJ2-7; weak D call: TRBD2 (7 bases). The CDR3 sequence is 15 residues long. Trimming took 3 bases from V and 2 from J, leaving 17 bases between them. Per germline, CDR1 GTSNPN and CDR2 SVGIG (reference sequence). This CDR3 is CAWRRTGGKTYEQYF. CDR3 bases: TGTGCCTGGAGGCGGACGGGGGGCAAGACCTACGAGCAGTACTTC.